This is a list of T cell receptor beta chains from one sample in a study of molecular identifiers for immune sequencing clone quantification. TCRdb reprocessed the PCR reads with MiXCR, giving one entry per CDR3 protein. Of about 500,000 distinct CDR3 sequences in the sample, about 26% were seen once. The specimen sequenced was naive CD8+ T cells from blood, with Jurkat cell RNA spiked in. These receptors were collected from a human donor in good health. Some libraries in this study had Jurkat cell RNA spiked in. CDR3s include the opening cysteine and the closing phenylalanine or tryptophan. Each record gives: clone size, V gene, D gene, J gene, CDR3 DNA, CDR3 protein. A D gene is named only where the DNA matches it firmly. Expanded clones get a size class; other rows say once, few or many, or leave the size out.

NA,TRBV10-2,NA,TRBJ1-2,TGCGCCAGCAGTGCGGGACTAGCGGGAGTTAAAGTGTGGTATGGCCACACCTTC,CASSAGLAGVKVWYGHTF
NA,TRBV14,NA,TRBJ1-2,TGTGCCAGCAGCCAAGATCTTGACTCTTTCTATGGCTACACCTTC,CASSQDLDSFYGYTF
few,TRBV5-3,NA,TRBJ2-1,TGTGCCAGCAGCTCGTTGGGAGAGGAATACAATGAGCAGTTCTTC,CASSSLGEEYNEQFF
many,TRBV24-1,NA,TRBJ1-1,TGTGCCACCAGTGATCCCTCGAACACTGAAGCTTTCTTT,CATSDPSNTEAFF
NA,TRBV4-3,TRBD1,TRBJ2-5,TGCGCCAGCAGCCAACAGACAGGGGCAGAGACCCAGTACTTC,CASSQQTGAETQYF
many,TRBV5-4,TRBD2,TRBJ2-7,TGTGCCAGCAGCTTGGGACTAGCGGGTTCCGAGCAGTACTTC,CASSLGLAGSEQYF
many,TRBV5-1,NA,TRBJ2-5,TGCGCCAGCAGCTGGGTCCGAGAGACCCAGTACTTC,CASSWVRETQYF
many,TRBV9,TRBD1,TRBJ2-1,TGTGCCAGCAGCCAACAGGGACAGGGTACCCATGAGCAGTTCTTC,CASSQQGQGTHEQFF
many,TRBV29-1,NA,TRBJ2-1,TGCAGCGTTGAGCATAGTCCCGCGTCGCTAGTCCCTATCCTCGGGCAGTTCTTC,CSVEHSPASLVPILGQFF
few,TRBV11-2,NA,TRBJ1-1,TGTGCCAGCAGCTACTCAATCCAGTTGAACACTGAAGCTTTCTTT,CASSYSIQLNTEAFF
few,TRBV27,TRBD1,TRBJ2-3,TGTGCCAGCAGTGCCCAGGGGGTGTCTAGCACAGATACGCAGTATTTT,CASSAQGVSSTDTQYF
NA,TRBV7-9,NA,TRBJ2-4,TGTGCCAGCAGCTTACCGGACGGTCATAGCATTCAGTACTTC,CASSLPDGHSIQYF
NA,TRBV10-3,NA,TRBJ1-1,TGTGCCGTAGAGGAGCGACAGTACACTGAAGCTTTCTTT,CAVEERQYTEAFF
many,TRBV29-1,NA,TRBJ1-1,TGCAGCGTTGAGCACGGAATGAACACTGAAGCTTTCTTT,CSVEHGMNTEAFF
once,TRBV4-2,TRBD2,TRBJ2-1,TGTGCCAGCAGCCAAGTTAGCGGGGGGGTTAATGAGCAGTTCTTC,CASSQVSGGVNEQFF
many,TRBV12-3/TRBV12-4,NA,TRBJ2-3,TGTGCCAGCAGTTTGGGACCACCTAGCACAGATACGCAGTATTTT,CASSLGPPSTDTQYF
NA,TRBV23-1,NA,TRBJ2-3,TGCGCCAGCAGTCAATCGATTCCGAAGCGCACAGATACGCAGTATTTT,CASSQSIPKRTDTQYF
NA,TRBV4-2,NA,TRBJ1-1,TGTGCCAGCAGCCAAGATTACGGGATGAACACTGAAGCTTTCTTT,CASSQDYGMNTEAFF
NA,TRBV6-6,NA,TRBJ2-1,TGTGCCAGCAGTTACTCGGTTCAGGAGAGGGAGGCGGAGCAGTTCTTC,CASSYSVQEREAEQFF
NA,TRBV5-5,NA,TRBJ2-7,TGTGCCAGCAGCGGCACCGGGACCTTCTACGAGCAGTACTTC,CASSGTGTFYEQYF
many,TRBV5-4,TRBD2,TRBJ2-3,TGTGCCAGCAGTCTAGCGGGGGGGGCCGTTGATACGCAGTATTTT,CASSLAGGAVDTQYF
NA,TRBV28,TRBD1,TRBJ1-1,TGTGCCAGCAGCAACAGGGGGCCAGGTACTAAAGCTTTCTTT,CASSNRGPGTKAFF
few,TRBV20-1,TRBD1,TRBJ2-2,TGCAGTGCTAGAGGTGACAGGGGGCGTGGGACCGGGGAGCTGTTTTTT,CSARGDRGRGTGELFF
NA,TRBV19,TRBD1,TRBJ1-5,TGTGCCAGTAGTAGGACAGGGGGCACCTATCAGCCCCAGCATTTT,CASSRTGGTYQPQHF
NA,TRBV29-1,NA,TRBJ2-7,TGCAGCACTCCGTCTGCGAATACCGACGAGCAGTACTTC,CSTPSANTDEQYF
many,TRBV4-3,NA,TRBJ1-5,TGCGCCAGCAGCCAAGATCACAGGATTAGCAATCAGCCCCAGCATTTT,CASSQDHRISNQPQHF
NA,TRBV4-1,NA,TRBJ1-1,TGCGCCAGCAGCCAAGTACAGGAAGACACTGAAGCTTTCTTT,CASSQVQEDTEAFF
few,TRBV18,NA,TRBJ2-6,TGTGCCAGCTCACCCGATCGCGGGTTAGGTGGGGCCAACGTCCTGACTTTC,CASSPDRGLGGANVLTF